Reported below is one T cell receptor (beta chain). Its antigen is as yet unknown. The data originate from a study of T cell responses to AZD1222 COVID-19 vaccine. Whole-study findings and limits: The donors showed a predominance of white British ancestry and of females, with possible underestimation of clonal diversity. An increase in Spike-specific TCR breadth and depth was observed after two AZD1222 doses. Vaccine-associated CD4 TCRs spanned spike, dominant at 160-218 and 743-854.

CDR1 and CDR2 (germline): LGHNA, YNFKEQ. This CDR3 is built from 13 residues. The V and J ends lost 0 bases and 6 bases respectively, with 6 bases between them. Libraries were prepared by immunoSEQ multiplex PCR; TCRdb keeps only in-frame clonotypes and omits some of them. The sample consists of some 88,000 clones, over 75% of them appearing once. This specimen was peripheral blood, taken 28 days after the second AZD1222 dose. The rearrangement joins TRBV4-2 to TRBJ2-1, with D possibly matching TRBD2 (5 bases). This receptor was identified in an adult who received the AZD1222 COVID-19 vaccine. This CDR3 is CASSQDAGNEQFF. In nucleotides, the CDR3 is TGTGCCAGCAGCCAAGATGCGGGCAATGAGCAGTTCTTC.